The 7 T cell receptor beta chains below were found in one sample sequenced in a study of brain T cells in children with intractable seizures. Regarding time point: blood from clinic visit 5 months post-surgery; TSC patient then seizure free. The method was immunoSEQ multiplex PCR; TCRdb's version includes in-frame clones alone and lacks a portion of them. The sample holds about 340,000 clones, approximately 93% seen once. The input for sequencing was peripheral blood, taken about 5 months after surgery. The source of these receptors is a boy under two years old with tuberous sclerosis and intractable seizures.

This chain uses TRBV24-1 with TRBJ1-1; no clear D. Trimming stripped 3 bases from V and 3 bases from J, with 19 bases between. From germline, CDR1 is KGHDR and CDR2 SFDVKD. The CDR3 is 17 residues long. The CDR3 loop reads CATSDEEGRFPYTEAFF. The CDR3 coding sequence is TGTGCCACCAGTGATGAGGAGGGTCGTTTTCCTTACACTGAAGCTTTCTTT.

This rearrangement joins TRBV27 to TRBJ2-2; no definite D call. This CDR3 has 14 residues. Germline assignment: CDR1 MNHEY and CDR2 SMNVEV (reference sequence). V was pared by 1 base and J by 4 bases, with 7 bases between. The CDR3 DNA sequence: TGTGCCAGCAGTTTATTCGGTACCACCGGGGAGCTGTTTTTT. Translated: CASSLFGTTGELFF.

This clone was seen a few times. The chain is built from TRBV7-2 and TRBJ2-1, with no clear D. Deletions cut 5 bases from V and 6 bases from J, with 14 bases between. The length of the CDR3 is 14 residues. Germline loops: CDR1 SGHTA, CDR2 FQGNSA. The CDR3 protein is CASSPVGSGNEQFF. CDR3 nucleotide sequence: TGTGCCAGCAGCCCGGTCGGTTCCGGCAATGAGCAGTTCTTC.

V and J are TRBV4-1 and TRBJ1-5, with D unclear. Germline V gives CDR1 MGHRA, CDR2 YSYEKL. The CDR3 has 13 amino acids. Between the trimmed V and J ends, which lost 0 bases and 9 bases, there was a span of 9 bases. The CDR3 DNA sequence: TGCGCCAGCAGCCAAGATTGGGCCTTGCCCCAGCATTTT. Translated, it gives CASSQDWALPQHF.

The CDR3 loop reads CASSATAYQTYEQYF. For the CDR3, the DNA is TGTGCCAGCAGCGCCACAGCTTACCAAACCTACGAGCAGTACTTC. The genes are TRBV2 and TRBJ2-7; no definite D call. Trimming shortened V by 6 bases and J by 2 bases, and 17 bases separated the two germline ends. CDR1 and CDR2 (germline): SNHLY, FYNNEI. CDR3 size: 15 residues.

In nucleotides, the CDR3 is TGTGCCAGCAGCCCCGGGGTCTCTAGCAATCAGCCCCAGCATTTT. Its translation is CASSPGVSSNQPQHF. The chain combines TRBV5-8 with TRBJ1-5, with D hard to call. The CDR3 extends over 15 amino acids. The V gene's germline CDR1 is SGHTS and CDR2 YDEGEE. Trimming shortened V by 4 bases and J by 0 bases, and 11 bases separated the two germline ends.

The gene calls are TRBV5-8 and TRBJ2-1; D unresolved. The CDR3 is 12 amino acids. Germline V lookup: CDR1 SGHTS, CDR2 YDEGEE. V was clipped by 3 bases and J by 9 bases, with 10 bases between them. CDR3 amino acids: CASSSWGIEQFF. CDR3 sequence (DNA): TGTGCCAGCAGCTCGTGGGGTATTGAGCAGTTCTTC.